What follows are 10 T cell receptor beta chains derived from one specimen sequenced in a study of cytomegalovirus exposure and HLA in healthy donors. Sequenced by immunoSEQ multiplex PCR; TCRdb stores in-frame clones only, minus some. This sample carries under 400,000 clones, 86% of them seen once, and the ten largest clones take roughly 0.82%. The material sequenced was PBMCs. These receptors came from a woman under 30 in good health and CMV-seronegative.

Of note for this clone: This sample also contains other DNA sequences that code for the same CDR3. This chain uses TRBV18 with TRBJ1-2; a weak D match, TRBD1 (5 bases). From germline, CDR1 is KGHSH and CDR2 LQKENI. Deletions cut 3 bases from V and 5 bases from J, with 7 bases between. The CDR3 loop spans 12 amino acids. In DNA form, the CDR3 reads TGTGCCAGCTCACCTAGGGGATATGGCTACACCTTC. Protein sequence: CASSPRGYGYTF.

V gene TRBV19 combines with J gene TRBJ1-2, with D unclear. The CDR3 spans 13 residues. Trimming stripped 7 bases from V and 4 bases from J, with 13 bases between. The germline V gene encodes CDR1 LNHDA and CDR2 SQIVND (reference sequence). Here the CDR3 reads CASISSARYGYTF. The CDR3, as DNA: TGTGCCAGTATTTCTTCAGCGCGCTATGGCTACACCTTC.

This sequence joins TRBV20-1 and TRBJ2-1, with D perhaps TRBD1 (6 bases). V lost 6 bases to trimming and J lost 8 bases, with 11 bases between them. The germline gives CDR1 DFQATT, CDR2 SNEGSKA (reference sequence). CDR3 length equals 11 residues. CDR3 residues: CSAEDSDEQFF. The CDR3 coding sequence is TGCAGTGCGGAGGACAGCGATGAGCAGTTCTTC.

The V and J genes are TRBV13 and TRBJ2-2; D remains ambiguous. Trimming took 5 bases from V and 3 from J, leaving 22 bases between them. Germline V gene data show CDR1 as PRHDT and CDR2 as FYEKMQ (reference sequence). This CDR3 is 18 amino acids long. DNA of the CDR3: TGTGCCAGCAGCAAGCACATTTTCCGGCAGGATTACACCGGGGAGCTGTTTTTT. Amino acid sequence: CASSKHIFRQDYTGELFF.

This clone was found a few times. At the DNA level, this CDR3 is encoded by other sequences in the same sample as well. The V call is TRBV27, the J call TRBJ2-7; D uncertain. V lost 4 bases and J 2 bases, leaving 3 bases between the germline ends. There are 11 residues in the CDR3. CDR1 MNHEY and CDR2 SMNVEV come from the germline V gene (reference sequence). In DNA form, the CDR3 reads TGTGCCAGCAGTTCAGCCTACGAGCAGTACTTC. It yields the protein CASSSAYEQYF.

This clone was recorded once. This chain links TRBV7-8 with TRBJ1-1; tentatively, D is TRBD1 (5 bases). The CDR3 is made up of 15 amino acids. The V end was cut by 3 bases, the J end by 4 bases, with 15 bases between. CDR1 SGHVS and CDR2 FQNEAQ come from the germline V gene. CDR3 in DNA: TGTGCCAGCAGCTTTTTCCCAGCAGGGCGCACTGAAGCTTTCTTT. This codes for CASSFFPAGRTEAFF.

The rearrangement joins TRBV19 to TRBJ2-5, with 8 positions matching TRBD2. CDR3 length equals 14 residues. J gave up 4 bases and V 6 bases, and 7 bases lay outside the gene matches. The germline V gene encodes CDR1 LNHDA and CDR2 SQIVND (reference sequence). CDR3 sequence reads: CASSSLAGRETQYF. For the CDR3, the DNA is TGTGCCAGTAGCTCCTTAGCGGGGAGAGAGACCCAGTACTTC.

The gene calls are TRBV6-9 and TRBJ1-5, with 7 positions matching TRBD1. The V and J ends lost 2 bases and 5 bases, in that order; junction bases with no gene match: 3. The CDR3 consists of 14 residues. Germline CDR1 and CDR2: MNHGY and SVAAGI. The CDR3 sequence is CASSYRDSYQPQHF. The CDR3, as DNA: TGTGCCAGCAGTTATAGGGACAGTTATCAGCCCCAGCATTTT.

This chain connects TRBV6-6 to TRBJ2-2; weak D call: TRBD2 (6 bases). The germline V gene encodes CDR1 MNHNY and CDR2 SVGAGI (reference sequence). Deletions cut 6 bases from V and 6 bases from J, with 17 bases between. CDR3 size: 15 residues. The CDR3 sequence is CASSSSMGEAGELFF. CDR3 sequence (DNA): TGTGCCAGCAGCTCCTCGATGGGGGAGGCCGGGGAGCTGTTTTTT.

Only a few counts were recorded for this clone. The rearrangement uses TRBV2 and TRBJ2-7, with 7 nucleotides matching TRBD1. Germline CDR1 and CDR2: SNHLY and FYNNEI. CDR3 length equals 15 residues. The ends lost 4 bases at V and 2 bases at J; junction bases unmatched: 8. This CDR3 is CASSAAARGTYEQYF. CDR3 nucleotides: TGTGCCAGCAGTGCCGCCGCCAGGGGGACCTACGAGCAGTACTTC.